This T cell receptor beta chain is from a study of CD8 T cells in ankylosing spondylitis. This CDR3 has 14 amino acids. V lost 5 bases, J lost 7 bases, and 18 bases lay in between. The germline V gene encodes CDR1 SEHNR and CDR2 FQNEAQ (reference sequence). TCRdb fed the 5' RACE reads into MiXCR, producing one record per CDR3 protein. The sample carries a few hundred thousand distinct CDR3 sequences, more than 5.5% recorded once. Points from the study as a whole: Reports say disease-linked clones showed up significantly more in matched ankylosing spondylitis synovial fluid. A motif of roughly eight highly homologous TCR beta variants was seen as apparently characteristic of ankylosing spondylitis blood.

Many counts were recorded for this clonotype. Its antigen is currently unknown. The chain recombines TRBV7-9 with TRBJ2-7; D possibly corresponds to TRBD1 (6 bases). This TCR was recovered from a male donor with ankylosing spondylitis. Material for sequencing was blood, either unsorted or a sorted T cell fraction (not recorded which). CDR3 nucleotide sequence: TGTGCCAGCAGCCAAACAGGGACCGAGGGTGAGCAGTACTTC. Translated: CASSQTGTEGEQYF.